A selection of T cell receptor beta chains follows, all from one sample in a study of cytomegalovirus exposure and HLA in healthy donors. Assay used: immunoSEQ multiplex PCR; TCRdb lists only in-frame clones, some missing. The sample has over 30,000 clones; 84% are singletons. The sequenced sample consisted of PBMCs. The receptors come from a woman under 30 in good health and CMV-seronegative. CDR3s include the opening cysteine and the closing phenylalanine or tryptophan. D genes are given only for firm matches.

d_call	v_call	j_call	cdr3_aa
NA	TRBV9	TRBJ1-2	CASSVEAPNAEIYTF
NA	TRBV5-4	TRBJ1-4	CASSAGETGTNEKLFF
NA	TRBV28	TRBJ2-2	CASSLGGFGELFF
NA	TRBV6-5	TRBJ2-3	CASQRGDTQYF
NA	TRBV15	TRBJ1-5	CATSRGWGDNQPQHF
TRBD1	TRBV7-6	TRBJ1-2	CASSQDGTGNYGYTF
NA	TRBV18	TRBJ2-3	CASSPTAVITDTQYF
TRBD2	TRBV27	TRBJ2-1	CASSPGLAGGHPYNEQFF
TRBD1	TRBV4-3	TRBJ2-3	CASSLGPGQDLGGVQYF
TRBD1	TRBV7-2	TRBJ1-2	CASSSGTGEYGYTF
NA	TRBV4-3	TRBJ2-7	CASSQDPRDYEQYF
TRBD2	TRBV5-1	TRBJ2-2	CASSLASALAANTGELFF
NA	TRBV5-1	TRBJ1-2	CASSSGERYGYPF
NA	TRBV5-1	TRBJ2-5	CASSAQGGVQETQYF
NA	TRBV15	TRBJ1-3	CATSRDVGASGNTIYF
NA	TRBV29-1	TRBJ1-5	CSVRMRGNQPQHF
NA	TRBV7-2	TRBJ2-3	CASSLMAVWDTQYF
TRBD1	TRBV5-6	TRBJ1-2	CASSSDRGFGYGYPF
TRBD2	TRBV7-2	TRBJ2-1	CASSFSSGRGHEQFF
TRBD1	TRBV15	TRBJ2-3	CATSLQGSRQGMQYF
NA	TRBV7-2	TRBJ2-7	CASSLEPGHGEQYF
TRBD2	TRBV30	TRBJ2-1	CAWSPGGIPYNEQFF
TRBD2	TRBV11-2	TRBJ2-7	CASRLLAGGLEQYF
TRBD2	TRBV6-4	TRBJ2-3	CASSDAAGEVDTQYF
NA	TRBV2	TRBJ1-1	CATGGLMNTEAFF